In this sample, the clone carrying this TCR beta chain turned up a few times. These data originate in a study of early T cells in non-severe SARS-CoV-2 infection. The overall study: Bulk RNA from unsorted whole blood was sequenced; chains were unpaired.

TCRdb independently ran MiXCR on the 5' RACE reads; one entry per CDR3 protein. The repertoire holds 60,000 to 75,000 distinct CDR3 sequences, with roughly 4.6% as singletons. Trimming shortened V by 4 bases and J by 3 bases, and 22 bases separated the two germline ends. The CDR3 loop spans 17 amino acids. Germline V lookup: CDR1 MNHEY, CDR2 SMNVEV (reference sequence). This specimen was whole blood, taken at baseline. The chain employs TRBV27 and TRBJ2-7; TRBD1 is a possible D gene (6 bases). The TCR sequence derives from an adult who was a healthcare worker with PCR-confirmed SARS-CoV-2 infection or an uninfected control (not recorded which). The donor label of this sample is uncertain. The CDR3 protein is CASSSDLQGRTLYEQYF. The DNA of the CDR3 is TGTGCCAGCAGTTCAGACTTACAGGGCCGCACCCTCTACGAGCAGTACTTC.